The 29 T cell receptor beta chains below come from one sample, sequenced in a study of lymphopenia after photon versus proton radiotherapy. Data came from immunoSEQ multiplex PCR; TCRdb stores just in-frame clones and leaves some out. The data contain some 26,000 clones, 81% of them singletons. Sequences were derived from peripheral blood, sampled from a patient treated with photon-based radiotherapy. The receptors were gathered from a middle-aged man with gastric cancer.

The CDR3 DNA follows: TGTGCCAGCAGTGAATATATCAGGGGAGATACTGAAGCTTTCTTT. It translates to CASSEYIRGDTEAFF. V and J are TRBV25-1 and TRBJ1-1, with D perhaps matching TRBD1 (6 bases). This CDR3 comprises 15 residues. Trimming shortened V by 0 bases and J by 5 bases, and 13 bases separated the two germline ends. Germline lookup yields CDR1 MGHDK and CDR2 SYGVNS.

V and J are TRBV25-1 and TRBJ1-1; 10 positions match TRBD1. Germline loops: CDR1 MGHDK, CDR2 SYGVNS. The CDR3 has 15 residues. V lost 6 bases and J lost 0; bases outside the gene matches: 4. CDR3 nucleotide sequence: TGTGCCAGCAGACAGACAGGGGGCATGAACACTGAAGCTTTCTTT. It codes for CASRQTGGMNTEAFF.

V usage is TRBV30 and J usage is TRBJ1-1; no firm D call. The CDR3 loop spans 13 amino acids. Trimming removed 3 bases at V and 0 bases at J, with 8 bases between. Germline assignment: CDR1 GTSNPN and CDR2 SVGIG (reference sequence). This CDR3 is CAWRRLVNTEAFF. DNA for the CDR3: TGTGCCTGGAGGCGTTTAGTGAACACTGAAGCTTTCTTT.

CDR3 amino acids: CASSTSGGPYNEQFF. CDR3 nucleotides: TGTGCCAGTAGTACCTCGGGGGGACCCTACAATGAGCAGTTCTTC. The chain links TRBV19 to TRBJ2-1; 7 positions match TRBD2. Trimming removed 4 bases from V and 2 bases from J; junction bases left unmatched: 5. The CDR3 covers 15 residues. Germline CDR1 reads LNHDA; CDR2 reads SQIVND (reference sequence).

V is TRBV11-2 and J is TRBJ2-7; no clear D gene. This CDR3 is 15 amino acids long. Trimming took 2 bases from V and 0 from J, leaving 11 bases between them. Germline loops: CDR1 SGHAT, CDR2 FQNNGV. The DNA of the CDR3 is TGTGCCAGCAGCTTATCTGGCCAGATCTCCTACGAGCAGTACTTC. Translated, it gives CASSLSGQISYEQYF.

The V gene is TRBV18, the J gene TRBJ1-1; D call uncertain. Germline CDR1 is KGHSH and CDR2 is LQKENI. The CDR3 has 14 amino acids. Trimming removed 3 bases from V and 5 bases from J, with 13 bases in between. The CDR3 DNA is TGTGCCAGCTCACCCGGAAAGAGCGGGACTGAAGCTTTCTTT. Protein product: CASSPGKSGTEAFF.

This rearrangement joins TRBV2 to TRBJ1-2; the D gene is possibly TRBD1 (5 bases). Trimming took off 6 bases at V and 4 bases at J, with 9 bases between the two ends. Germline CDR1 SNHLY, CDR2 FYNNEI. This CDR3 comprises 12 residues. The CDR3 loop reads CASRGDGYGYTF. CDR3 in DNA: TGTGCCAGCAGAGGGGACGGCTATGGCTACACCTTC. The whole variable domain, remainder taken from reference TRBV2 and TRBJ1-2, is EPEVTQTPSHQVTQMGQEVILRCVPISNHLYFYWYRQILGQKVEFLVSFYNNEISEKSEIFDDQFSVERPDGSNFTLKIRSTKLEDSAMYFCASRGDGYGYTFGSGTRLTVV.

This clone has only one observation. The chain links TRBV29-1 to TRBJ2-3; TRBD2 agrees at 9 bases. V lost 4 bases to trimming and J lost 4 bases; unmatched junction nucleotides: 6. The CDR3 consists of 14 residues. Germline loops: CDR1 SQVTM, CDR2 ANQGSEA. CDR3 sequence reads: CSVVRAGGADTQYF. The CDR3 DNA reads TGCAGCGTTGTGAGGGCGGGGGGGGCAGATACGCAGTATTTT.

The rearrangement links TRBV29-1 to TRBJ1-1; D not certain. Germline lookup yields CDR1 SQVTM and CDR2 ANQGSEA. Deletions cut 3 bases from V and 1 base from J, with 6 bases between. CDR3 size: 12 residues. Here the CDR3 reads CSVDIANTEAFF. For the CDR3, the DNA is TGCAGCGTTGATATTGCGAACACTGAAGCTTTCTTT.

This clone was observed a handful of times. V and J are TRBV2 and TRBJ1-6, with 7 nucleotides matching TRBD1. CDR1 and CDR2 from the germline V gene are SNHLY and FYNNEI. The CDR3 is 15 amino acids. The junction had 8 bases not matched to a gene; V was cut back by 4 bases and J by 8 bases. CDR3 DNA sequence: TGTGCCAGCAGTGGTGTAGGGGGCGCCGATTCACCCCTCCACTTT. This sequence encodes CASSGVGGADSPLHF.

CDR3 sequence reads: CASSQGQGSYGYTF. CDR3 coding DNA: TGCGCCAGCAGCCAGGGACAGGGGAGCTATGGCTACACCTTC. The V call is TRBV4-3, the J call TRBJ1-2; 10 bases are a match to TRBD1. Looked up from germline, CDR1 is LGHNA and CDR2 is YSLEER. The CDR3 consists of 14 residues. Trimming removed 3 bases from V and 4 bases from J; junction bases left unmatched: 2.

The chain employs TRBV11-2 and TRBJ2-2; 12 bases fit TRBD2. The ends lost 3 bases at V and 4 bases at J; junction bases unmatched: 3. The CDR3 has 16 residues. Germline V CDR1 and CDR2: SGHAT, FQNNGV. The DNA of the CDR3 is TGTGCCAGCAGCTTTTTACTAGCGGGGGGCACCGGGGAGCTGTTTTTT. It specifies CASSFLLAGGTGELFF.

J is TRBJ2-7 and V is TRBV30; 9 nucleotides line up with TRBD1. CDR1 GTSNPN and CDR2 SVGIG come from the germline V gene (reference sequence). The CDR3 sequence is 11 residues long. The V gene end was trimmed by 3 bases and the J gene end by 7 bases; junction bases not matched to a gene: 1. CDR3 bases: TGTGCCTGGAGCGACAGGGGGGAGCAGTACGTC. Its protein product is CAWSDRGEQYV.

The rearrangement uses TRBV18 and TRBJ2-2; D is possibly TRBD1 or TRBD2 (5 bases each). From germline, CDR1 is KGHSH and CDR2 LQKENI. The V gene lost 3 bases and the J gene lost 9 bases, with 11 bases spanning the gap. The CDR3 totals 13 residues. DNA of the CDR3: TGTGCCAGCTCACCGGGGACCAGCTGGGAGCTGTTTTTT. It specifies CASSPGTSWELFF.

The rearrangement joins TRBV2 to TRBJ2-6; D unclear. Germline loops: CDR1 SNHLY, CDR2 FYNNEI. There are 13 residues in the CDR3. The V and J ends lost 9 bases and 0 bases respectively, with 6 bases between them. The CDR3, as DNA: TGTGCCAGAAAAGTCTCTGGGGCCAACGTCCTGACTTTC. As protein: CARKVSGANVLTF. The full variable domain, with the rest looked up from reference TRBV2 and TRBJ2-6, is EPEVTQTPSHQVTQMGQEVILRCVPISNHLYFYWYRQILGQKVEFLVSFYNNEISEKSEIFDDQFSVERPDGSNFTLKIRSTKLEDSAMYFCARKVSGANVLTFGAGSRLTVL.

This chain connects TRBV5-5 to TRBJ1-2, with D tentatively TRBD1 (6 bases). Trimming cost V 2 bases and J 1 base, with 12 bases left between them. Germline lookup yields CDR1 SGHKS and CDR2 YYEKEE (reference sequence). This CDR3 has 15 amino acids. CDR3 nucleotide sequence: TGTGCCAGCAGCTTTTATTCAGGGGATAACTATGGCTACACCTTC. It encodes CASSFYSGDNYGYTF.

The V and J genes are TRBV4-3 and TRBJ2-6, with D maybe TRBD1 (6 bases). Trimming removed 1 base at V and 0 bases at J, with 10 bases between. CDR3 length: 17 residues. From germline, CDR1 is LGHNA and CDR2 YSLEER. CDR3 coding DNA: TGCGCCAGCAGCCAAGGACAGGCGAGCTCTGGGGCCAACGTCCTGACTTTC. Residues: CASSQGQASSGANVLTF.

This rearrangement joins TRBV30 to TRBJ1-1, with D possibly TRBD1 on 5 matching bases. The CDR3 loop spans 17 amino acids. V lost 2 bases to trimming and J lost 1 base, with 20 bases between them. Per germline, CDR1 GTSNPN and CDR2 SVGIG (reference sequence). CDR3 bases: TGTGCCTGGAGTAGACGGGGGTTATGGGAGAGGAACACTGAAGCTTTCTTT. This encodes CAWSRRGLWERNTEAFF. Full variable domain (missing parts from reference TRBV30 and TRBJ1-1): SQTIHQWPATLVQPVGSPLSLECTVEGTSNPNLYWYRQAAGRGLQLLFYSVGIGQISSEVPQNLSASRPQDRQFILSSKKLLLSDSGFYLCAWSRRGLWERNTEAFFGQGTRLTVV.

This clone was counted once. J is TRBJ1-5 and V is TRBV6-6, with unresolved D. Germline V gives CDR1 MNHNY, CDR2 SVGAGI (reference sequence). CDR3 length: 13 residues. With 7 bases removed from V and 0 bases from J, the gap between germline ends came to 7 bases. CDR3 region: CASNTYSNQPQHF. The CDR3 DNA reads TGTGCCAGCAACACATATAGCAATCAGCCCCAGCATTTT.

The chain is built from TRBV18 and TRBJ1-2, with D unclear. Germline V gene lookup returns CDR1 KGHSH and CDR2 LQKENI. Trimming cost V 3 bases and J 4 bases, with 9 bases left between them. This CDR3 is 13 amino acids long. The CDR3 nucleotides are TGTGCCAGCTCACCGAATGAGTTCTATGGCTACACCTTC. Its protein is CASSPNEFYGYTF.

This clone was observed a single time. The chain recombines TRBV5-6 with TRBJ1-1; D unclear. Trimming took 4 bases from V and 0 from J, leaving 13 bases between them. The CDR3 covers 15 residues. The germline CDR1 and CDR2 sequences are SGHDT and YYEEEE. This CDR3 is CASSGPRAMNTEAFF. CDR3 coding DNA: TGTGCCAGCAGCGGACCGAGAGCGATGAACACTGAAGCTTTCTTT.

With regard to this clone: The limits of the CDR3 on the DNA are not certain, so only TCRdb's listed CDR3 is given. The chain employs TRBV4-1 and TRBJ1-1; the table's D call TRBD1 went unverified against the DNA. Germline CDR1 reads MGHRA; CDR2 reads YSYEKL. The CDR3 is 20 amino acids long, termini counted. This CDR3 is CASSQSTSANRGRLNTEAFF.

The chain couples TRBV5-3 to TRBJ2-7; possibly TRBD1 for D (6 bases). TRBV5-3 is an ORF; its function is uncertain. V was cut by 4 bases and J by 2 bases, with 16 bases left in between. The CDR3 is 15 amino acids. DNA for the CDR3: TGTGCCAGAAGCACCGGACAGAAATCCCCCTACGAGCAGTACGTC. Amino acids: CARSTGQKSPYEQYV.

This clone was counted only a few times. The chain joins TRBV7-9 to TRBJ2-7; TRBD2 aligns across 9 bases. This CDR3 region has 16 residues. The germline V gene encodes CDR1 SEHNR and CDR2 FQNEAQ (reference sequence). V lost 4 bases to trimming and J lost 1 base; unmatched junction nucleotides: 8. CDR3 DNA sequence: TGTGCCAGCAGCTCCCATTCTCTAGCGGGATCCTACGAGCAGTACGTC. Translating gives CASSSHSLAGSYEQYV.

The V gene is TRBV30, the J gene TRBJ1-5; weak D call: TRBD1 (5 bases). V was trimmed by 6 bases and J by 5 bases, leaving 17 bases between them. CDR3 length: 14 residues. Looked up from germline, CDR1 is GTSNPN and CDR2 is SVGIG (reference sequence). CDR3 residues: CACSGTEGYQPQHF. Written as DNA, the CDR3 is TGTGCCTGCTCCGGGACCGAGGGGTATCAGCCCCAGCATTTT.

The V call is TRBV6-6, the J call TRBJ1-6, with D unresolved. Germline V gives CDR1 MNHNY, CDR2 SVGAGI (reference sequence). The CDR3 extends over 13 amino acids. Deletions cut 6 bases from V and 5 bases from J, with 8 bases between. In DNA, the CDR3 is TGTGCCAGCAGGACTCTCAATAATTCACCCCTCCACTTT. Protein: CASRTLNNSPLHF.

CDR3 sequence reads: CSILRNTEAFF. The CDR3 nucleotides read TGCAGCATTCTCCGGAACACTGAAGCTTTCTTT. V usage is TRBV29-1 and J usage is TRBJ1-1; D uncertain. V was trimmed by 8 bases and J by 1 base, leaving 8 bases between them. Per germline, CDR1 SQVTM and CDR2 ANQGSEA. The CDR3 contains 11 residues.

CDR3 in DNA: TGTGCCAGCAGGGGGGCAGGGGAGACGCAGTATTTT. It codes for CASRGAGETQYF. J is TRBJ2-3 and V is TRBV2, with D possibly being TRBD1 (6 bases). The CDR3 extends over 12 amino acids. Trimming stripped 6 bases from V and 9 bases from J, with 13 bases between. Germline-derived CDR1 and CDR2 are SNHLY and FYNNEI.

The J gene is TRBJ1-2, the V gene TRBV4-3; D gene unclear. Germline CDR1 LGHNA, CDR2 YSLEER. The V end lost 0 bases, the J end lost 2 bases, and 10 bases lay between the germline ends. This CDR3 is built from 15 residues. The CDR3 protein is CASSQESAQNYGYTF. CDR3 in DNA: TGCGCCAGCAGCCAAGAGTCAGCTCAGAACTATGGCTACACCTTC.